A single sample gave rise to the 18 T cell receptor beta chains below, sequenced in a study of glioma-infiltrating T cells after dendritic cell vaccination. Here immunoSEQ multiplex PCR was the method, and the copy in TCRdb shows in-frame clones only, minus some. The sample carries some 87,000 clones, approximately 87% recorded once. The sequences come from blood, collected before dendritic cell vaccination. The receptors here all came from a human donor with glioblastoma.

V is TRBV29-1 and J is TRBJ2-7, with D hard to call. Trimming cost V 6 bases and J 3 bases, with 9 bases left between them. The CDR3 has 11 amino acids. Germline assignment: CDR1 SQVTM and CDR2 ANQGSEA. CDR3 DNA sequence: TGCAGCGTCCGGCGAGGCTACGAGCAGTACTTC. This sequence encodes CSVRRGYEQYF.

This clone has just a few counts. The genes are TRBV29-1 and TRBJ1-1, with a tentative D call TRBD1 (5 bases). V lost 3 bases and J 1 base, leaving 6 bases between the germline ends. The CDR3 has 12 amino acids. Germline assignment: CDR1 SQVTM and CDR2 ANQGSEA. In DNA form, the CDR3 reads TGCAGCGTTGAGGGGGGGAACACTGAAGCTTTCTTT. It encodes CSVEGGNTEAFF.

The chain carries TRBV5-1 and TRBJ2-3, with TRBD1 identical over 9 bases. Per the germline V gene, CDR1 is SGHRS and CDR2 is YFSETQ. V shed 4 bases, J shed 4 bases, and the junction held 10 bases outside the gene matches. This CDR3 region has 16 residues. As DNA, the CDR3 is TGCGCCAGCAGCCCGCGGGACAGGGAGTTAGCAGATACGCAGTATTTT. Its protein product is CASSPRDRELADTQYF.

The genes are TRBV5-6 and TRBJ2-2, with D possibly matching TRBD1 (6 bases). Trimming stripped 4 bases from V and 5 bases from J, with 12 bases between. From germline, CDR1 is SGHDT and CDR2 YYEEEE. The CDR3 runs 14 residues. CDR3 in amino acids: CASSPFTGTGELFF. CDR3 coding DNA: TGTGCCAGCAGCCCCTTTACAGGGACCGGGGAGCTGTTTTTT.

The chain has TRBV7-7 and TRBJ2-2, with D tentatively TRBD2 (6 bases). Germline-derived CDR1 and CDR2 are SSHAT and FNYEAQ (reference sequence). The CDR3 is made up of 15 amino acids. CDR3 protein: CASHLGPAGTGELFF. For the CDR3, the DNA is TGTGCTAGTCACTTAGGCCCGGCGGGGACCGGGGAGCTGTTTTTT.

This clone was detected only a few times. The rearrangement uses TRBV27 and TRBJ1-1; no clear D. V dropped 6 bases and J dropped 1 base, with 15 bases sitting between them. CDR3 length: 15 amino acids. Germline CDR1 is MNHEY and CDR2 is SMNVEV (reference sequence). In nucleotides, the CDR3 is TGTGCCAGCAGCCTGAGGCTGGGGAGGAACACTGAAGCTTTCTTT. Its translation: CASSLRLGRNTEAFF.

The chain uses TRBV2 and TRBJ1-1, with TRBD1 matching 9 bases. CDR3 length equals 14 residues. The V gene end was trimmed by 5 bases and the J gene end by 4 bases; junction bases not matched to a gene: 5. Per the germline V gene, CDR1 is SNHLY and CDR2 is FYNNEI. The CDR3 DNA is TGTGCCAGCAGTTTCGGACAGGGGAGCACTGAAGCTTTCTTT. Encoded protein: CASSFGQGSTEAFF.

The gene calls are TRBV19 and TRBJ1-1; D gene uncertain. V was cut by 1 base and J by 0 bases, with 6 bases left in between. This CDR3 spans 14 amino acids. Germline CDR1 LNHDA, CDR2 SQIVND (reference sequence). CDR3 residues: CASSIVTVNTEAFF. The CDR3 nucleotides read TGTGCCAGTAGTATAGTAACAGTGAACACTGAAGCTTTCTTT.

The chain recombines TRBV5-4 with TRBJ1-1; TRBD1 is a possible D gene (5 bases). Per germline, CDR1 SGHNT and CDR2 YYREEE (reference sequence). There are 15 residues in the CDR3. V lost 4 bases and J lost 0, with 13 bases in between. The CDR3 region is CASSPGGHLNTEAFF. DNA for the CDR3: TGTGCCAGCAGCCCCGGCGGACATCTGAACACTGAAGCTTTCTTT.

The J gene is TRBJ2-1, the V gene TRBV10-3; 7 bases are a match to TRBD2. The J segment lost 0 bases and the V segment lost 3 bases, leaving 2 bases of the junction unmatched. Germline V CDR1 and CDR2: ENHRY, SYGVKD. This CDR3 spans 15 amino acids. CDR3 sequence reads: CAISESGDSYNEQFF. CDR3 DNA: TGTGCCATCAGTGAAAGCGGGGACTCCTACAATGAGCAGTTCTTC.

The rearrangement uses TRBV7-9 and TRBJ2-7; 7 bases align to TRBD2. Germline V gene data show CDR1 as SEHNR and CDR2 as FQNEAQ (reference sequence). CDR3 length equals 15 residues. Trimming at V came to 4 bases and at J to 2 bases, leaving 8 bases not matched to a gene. CDR3 nucleotide sequence: TGTGCCAGCAGCTCCCCTAGCGGCAATCCCTACGAGCAGTACTTC. It translates to CASSSPSGNPYEQYF.

The chain couples TRBV6-5 to TRBJ2-7; D may be TRBD1 (6 bases). Germline V CDR1 and CDR2: MNHEY, SVGAGI. The V end lost 5 bases, the J end lost 10 bases, and 12 bases lay between the germline ends. There are 11 residues in the CDR3. Here the CDR3 DNA reads TGTGCCAGCAGTCTTTCGGGACATCAGTACTTC. It encodes CASSLSGHQYF.

The gene calls are TRBV10-1 and TRBJ2-7, with D maybe TRBD1 (5 bases). The ends were cut back, 0 bases at V and 3 bases at J, with 12 bases in the middle. The CDR3 has 15 residues. In germline, CDR1 is WNHNN, CDR2 SYGVQD (reference sequence). CDR3 coding DNA: TGCGCCAGCAGTGAGTCCCAGGGTCTAAACTACGAGCAGTACTTC. Translating gives CASSESQGLNYEQYF.

The chain carries TRBV27 and TRBJ1-2; D might be TRBD1 (6 bases). The V gene lost 2 bases and the J gene lost 0 bases, with 10 bases spanning the gap. CDR3 size: 15 residues. Germline lookup yields CDR1 MNHEY and CDR2 SMNVEV (reference sequence). In nucleotides, the CDR3 is TGTGCCAGCAGTTTAATAGGGGGACCTAACTATGGCTACACCTTC. Protein: CASSLIGGPNYGYTF.

The chain employs TRBV5-4 and TRBJ2-1; 8 nucleotides align to TRBD2. Per germline, CDR1 SGHNT and CDR2 YYREEE (reference sequence). V lost 2 bases to trimming and J lost 1 base; unmatched junction nucleotides: 5. The CDR3 totals 16 residues. CDR3 protein: CASSLELAASYNEQFF. The CDR3 nucleotides read TGTGCCAGCAGCTTAGAACTAGCGGCTTCCTACAATGAGCAGTTCTTC.

The genes are TRBV6-1 and TRBJ2-7, with D possibly matching TRBD1 (6 bases). Germline loops: CDR1 MNHNS, CDR2 SASEGT. V was trimmed by 5 bases and J by 0 bases, leaving 11 bases between them. This CDR3 comprises 14 residues. The CDR3 is CASSFQGSSYEQYF. The DNA of the CDR3 is TGTGCCAGCAGTTTTCAGGGGAGCTCCTACGAGCAGTACTTC.

This CDR3 reads CASSLWVGETQYF. Written as DNA, the CDR3 is TGTGCCAGCAGTTTATGGGTCGGGGAGACCCAGTACTTC. The rearrangement links TRBV27 to TRBJ2-5; no firm D call. The CDR3 loop spans 13 amino acids. Trimming left V 1 base short and J 5 bases short, with 8 bases between. From germline, CDR1 is MNHEY and CDR2 SMNVEV (reference sequence).

The chain has TRBV5-1 and TRBJ2-1; D may be TRBD1 (5 bases). V was trimmed by 5 bases and J by 2 bases, leaving 11 bases between them. The CDR3 is made up of 14 amino acids. Germline CDR1 SGHRS, CDR2 YFSETQ. CDR3 amino acids: CASSPQGPYNEQFF. CDR3 coding DNA: TGCGCCAGCAGTCCGCAGGGTCCCTACAATGAGCAGTTCTTC.